The T cell receptor beta chain described here comes from a study of cytomegalovirus exposure and HLA in healthy donors (dated by TCRdb to between 2016 and 2019). For context, the study as a whole: In an earlier analysis of 587 of the donors, 276 Gb of sequence data and 100 million or so unique TCR beta sequences from roughly 190 million T cells were reported. An early release that covered some 640 HLA-typed donors contained 300 to 350 gigabases of sequencing data and approximately 85 million unique TCR sequences. Of the roughly 390 genotyped donors, around 81% fell in the genetic ancestry cluster associated with self-reported Caucasian donors. The study was designed to test whether signatures of past pathogen exposure could be identified by cataloging public T cell receptors. The T cell repertoires of under 750 subjects were profiled by immunosequencing and related to cytomegalovirus serostatus. In addition to the first cohort of approximately 650 subjects, a separate validation cohort of 100 to 150 different subjects was used. To predict cytomegalovirus infection status, the study combined high-throughput TCR immunosequencing, statistical association of individual TCRs with disease status, and machine learning. A later analysis re-examined previously published TCR beta repertoires from more than 650 donors and added high-resolution HLA genotyping to investigate patterns of TCR occurrence. Rather than using new phenotypic data, the later analysis identified candidate immune exposures from TCR beta sequences and from how often those sequences occurred across donors. An earlier analysis of 587 of the donors used high-throughput TCR beta sequencing to judge whether each TCR beta V gene segment behaved as functional or pseudogenic. Donor age, sex, ethnicity and CMV serostatus were compiled together with the repertoire data. Genome-wide SNP genotypes for about 55% of the roughly 670 donors were used in a later genetic analysis, which treated that subset as a discovery cohort. All discovery cohort repertoires had been generated on a single sequencing platform. HLA typing covered class I and class II loci at four-digit resolution. The number of donors typed differed by locus, with roughly 629-640 for A, B, C, DRB1 and DQB1, 522 for DQA1, 600 to 610 for DPA1, and around 460 for DPB1. Because of strong linkage in the cohort, roughly five DR-DQ haplotypes were treated as single units for association and clustering. Among some 410 genotyped donors of the cohort, an average of about 240,000 unique TCR beta nucleotide sequences were sequenced per donor, 15% to 20% of them non-productive. What the authors observed across the whole study: When HLA alleles, especially DR and DQ, strongly co-occurred, attributing TCR associations to individual alleles was difficult. According to a later analysis, most CMV-associated TCR beta chains appeared to be HLA-restricted, and the HLA associations seemed to be driven largely by CMV exposure. Because counts were too low, approximately 18 rarely observed V segments, including chromosome 9 orphons, were excluded from the earlier analysis of fewer than 650 of the donors. Only TCR beta chains were sequenced in this cohort, and the absence of alpha or paired-chain data limited detectable features. The study gave a list of about 160 TCR beta chains associated with cytomegalovirus. Some IMGT-functional V segments, including TRBV6-2 and TRBV6-3, could not be distinguished by the 87-base-pair reads and were therefore excluded. Linkage disequilibrium might explain the correlated functional status among segregating V segments, but an unknown experimental factor could not be ruled out. An earlier analysis of approximately 500 of the donors showed that most TCR beta V segments appeared in productive rearrangements either about 87% or about 30% of the time, which broadly matched IMGT annotations. A later analysis associated 16,951 TCR beta sequences with specific HLA alleles at a false discovery rate of 0.05. For the cohort, immune exposure information was limited to CMV serostatus. While some public TCRs were present in many individuals, most TCR sequences turned up only very rarely across donors. In a later analysis, HLA-associated TCR beta chains showed more clonal expansion and lower generation probabilities than non-associated chains that were equally common. A further reported finding was that TCR beta sequences accurately predicted the HLA-A and HLA-B alleles for most subjects in the first cohort. The sequencing pipeline was judged likely to have produced a cluster of highly shared sequence variants as a technical artifact. A few of the identified cytomegalovirus-associated TCR beta chains were confirmed in vitro to be specific for cytomegalovirus antigens. Because some donors lacked HLA typing at each locus, the association tests relied only on the typed subset. Roughly uniform sequencing depth across donors was assumed in presence/absence analyses, although this assumption may not hold. V-gene and J-gene trimming of TCR beta chains was associated with a missense DCLRE1C variant in a later genetic analysis, and the association was replicated in an independent cohort. In a later analysis, several top co-occurrence clusters were reported to appear linked to parvovirus B19, influenza, CMV and Epstein-Barr virus. Cytomegalovirus status was reported to be diagnosed by the classifier with high specificity and sensitivity in both the original and validation cohorts. The authors suggested that the approach could potentially be extended to other disease states and immunological phenotypes. According to a later genetic analysis, donors in an Asian-associated ancestry cluster had fewer N-insertions in productive TCRs than the approximately 670-donor mean. In a later analysis, the rate of TCR association differed among HLA loci, with DRB1 alleles having the most associated TCRs and HLA-C alleles having the fewest.

The cohort consisted of some 730 healthy bone marrow donors. At the time of sampling, all cohort members were nominally healthy, though unrecorded immune exposures were likely present. The donor was CMV seronegative and was included in the group of 352 seronegative cohort members. A peripheral blood sample was collected from each donor, and TCR beta sequencing was performed on peripheral blood mononuclear cells. Genomic DNA extraction from the blood cell samples was performed with the Qiagen DNeasy Blood Extraction Kit. This clone was seen once. Its antigen has not been determined. No base quality information exists; no much larger clone differs at one position. The library came from the immunoSEQ multiplex PCR assay. A mixture of 60 forward primers for TCR Vbeta segments and 13 reverse primers for TCR Jbeta segments was used in the multiplex PCR. A multiplex PCR assay on genomic DNA amplified the CDR3 region of rearranged TCR beta genes. The amplified TCR beta libraries were sequenced on the Illumina HiSeq System as 87-base-pair reads. As for the authors' bioinformatics: In a later analysis, 70 million to 95 million unique TCR beta chains were counted across the roughly 670 repertoires, and roughly 11 million of these chains were shared by at least two donors. A nearest-neighbor algorithm error-corrected the raw reads and collapsed the reads into unique sequences, merging closely related sequences to remove PCR and sequencing errors. V, D and J gene segments were assigned by aligning CDR3 sequences to IMGT reference sequences. For a sequence to be retained, a match of at least six nucleotides to both a V gene segment and a J gene segment was required. Rearrangements were called productive when the CDR3 lacked stop codons and stayed in frame with V and J; all others were non-productive. Following IMGT convention, CDR3 was defined as the stretch from the second conserved V-encoded cysteine to the conserved J-encoded phenylalanine. The earlier analysis of a few hundred of the donors excluded any sequence lacking an unambiguous match to a single V gene segment. An earlier analysis of about 600 of the donors called V segments functional above 56.7% productive rearrangements and segregating when the between-donor standard deviation exceeded 5%. A statistical classification framework was developed to diagnose cytomegalovirus status using the catalog of TCR beta chain sequences. In a later analysis, TCR nucleotide sequences were compared against IMGT/GENE-DB human TR gene sequences so that V and J genes could be assigned. A later analysis assigned CDR3 sequences and most-parsimonious VDJ recombination scenarios with the TCRdist pipeline. In a later analysis, each TCR beta chain was defined by its CDR3 amino acid sequence together with its V-gene family, and reads lacking a unique V-gene family were excluded. A later analysis removed nearly 600 highly shared, low-generation-probability nucleotide sequences to deal with suspected cross-contamination and a sequencing artifact. A later analysis calculated a clonal expansion index for each public chain from normalized within-repertoire ranks of inferred template counts. In a later analysis, generation probabilities were computed with a VDJ recombination model fitted to out-of-frame rearrangements, and the resulting probabilities were checked against IGoR. Hypergeometric tests were used in a later analysis to score TCR-TCR, TCR-HLA and TCR-CMV co-occurrence, with a repertoire-size bias correction applied to the TCR pairs. A later analysis estimated false discovery rates by permuting HLA or CMV assignments 20 times. In a later analysis, co-occurring TCRs were grouped using DBSCAN, and TCRdist sequence similarity was added for clustering within HLA-allele-positive subsets. For co-occurrence clustering, repertoires with fewer than 30,000 or more than 120,000 public chains were excluded, along with a handful of repertoires with anomalous nucleotide sharing. The table comes from immuneACCESS by way of TCRdb, which keeps in-frame sequences with V and J called. Part of the clones is missing from these tables; in studies checked, under half for an unresolved V gene and the rest for unknown reasons. V and J calls and clone size are as listed in that table; D and trimming were resolved from the DNA. In this sample the table shows roughly 140,000 clones, about 75% of which occur a single time. The top ten clones comprise approximately 4% of the sample.

The CDR3, from cysteine to phenylalanine, totals 15 residues. Kept here is only the CDR3 DNA, which spans 45 bases and is read in frame from base 1. Sequences MDHEN (CDR1) and SYDVKM (CDR2) are obtained from the germline V gene. V is cut back by 2 bases and J by 1 base, with 4 bases in the junction unmatched. Sequencing input: PBMCs. The chain is made from TRBV28 and TRBJ1-1; the central 7 bases match TRBD1. This TCR came from a man aged 18-30 years in good health and CMV-seronegative. The CDR3 is CASSLETGANTEAFF. The DNA sequence is TGTGCCAGCAGTTTAGAAACAGGGGCGAACACTGAAGCTTTCTTT.